This T cell receptor (beta chain) was sequenced for a study of shared clonotypes between healthy human individuals. General observations from the study: A handful of donors showed sharing of about 4.8% of naive CD4 clonotypes.

Profiled with immunoSEQ multiplex PCR; TCRdb holds only in-frame clones, not every one. This sample has about 520,000 clones, with 90% to 96% found just once. CDR1 is SGHRS and CDR2 is YFSETQ in the germline V gene. Trimming shortened V by 0 bases and J by 4 bases, and 8 bases separated the two germline ends. There are 14 residues in the CDR3. On this clone itself: Its target is unknown.

The clonotype was recovered from a woman in her 30s in good health. This chain connects TRBV5-1 to TRBJ1-5, with D maybe TRBD1 (5 bases). Specimen: naive CD4+ T cells sorted from blood. Subset here: CD45RA+ positively selected. The CDR3 here is CASSLDGANQPQHF. The CDR3 nucleotides are TGCGCCAGCAGCTTGGATGGGGCTAATCAGCCCCAGCATTTT.